This T cell receptor beta chain was identified during a study of early T cells in non-severe SARS-CoV-2 infection. This clonotype was detected a few times. The germline CDR1 and CDR2 sequences are SNHLY and FYNNEI. This CDR3 contains 15 residues. Trimming took 3 bases from V and 3 from J, leaving 12 bases between them. TCRdb recomputed calls from the 5' RACE reads with MiXCR, one row per CDR3 protein. This sample has 100,000 to 150,000 distinct CDR3 sequences; about 15% occur once, and the top ten carry 20% to 25%. Source material: whole blood. The J gene is TRBJ2-1, the V gene TRBV2, with D maybe TRBD2 (5 bases). This clonotype originated in an adult who was a healthcare worker with PCR-confirmed SARS-CoV-2 infection or an uninfected control (not recorded which). CDR3 in amino acids: CASSDEGRNYNEQFF. Here the CDR3 DNA reads TGTGCCAGCAGTGATGAGGGCAGGAACTACAATGAGCAGTTCTTC.